This paragraph reports one T cell receptor (beta chain). The antigen is unknown. Given a much more abundant clone one base away, this may be a read error. The length of the CDR3 is 13 residues. RNA transcripts yielded amplified TCR beta CDR3 regions. HTBI primers drove first-round RT-PCR of the TCR CDR3. Each CDR3 protein is one row after TCRdb ran MiXCR on the multiplex PCR reads. The sample includes 400,000 to 500,000 distinct CDR3 sequences, approximately 14% of them seen just once. This sample is drawn from a study of T cells in Graves' hyperthyroidism and ophthalmopathy. Findings and limits, study-wide: Blood shared most expanded thyroid clonotypes above 0.001.

Sequencing was performed on blood. This receptor was obtained from a man aged 18-30 years with Graves' ophthalmopathy. The rearrangement uses TRBV12-3 or TRBV12-4 and TRBJ1-5; 7 bases line up with TRBD1. The DNA of the CDR3 is TGTGCCAGCAGGAGACAGGGAGATCAGCTCCAGCATTTT. Encoded protein: CASRRQGDQLQHF.